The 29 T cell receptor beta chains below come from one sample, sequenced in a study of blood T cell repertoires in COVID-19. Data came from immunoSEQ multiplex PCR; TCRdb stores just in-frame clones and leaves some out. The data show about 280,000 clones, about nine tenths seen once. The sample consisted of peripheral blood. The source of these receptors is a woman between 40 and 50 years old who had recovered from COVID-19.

CDR3 loop: CAIGQGALYEQYF. Here the CDR3 DNA reads TGTGCCATTGGACAGGGGGCGCTCTACGAGCAGTACTTC. The chain carries TRBV10-3 and TRBJ2-7, with 11 positions matching TRBD1. Germline-derived CDR1 and CDR2 are ENHRY and SYGVKD. V trimming: 9 bases; J trimming: 3 bases; junction bases outside the gene matches: 4. This CDR3 is built from 13 residues.

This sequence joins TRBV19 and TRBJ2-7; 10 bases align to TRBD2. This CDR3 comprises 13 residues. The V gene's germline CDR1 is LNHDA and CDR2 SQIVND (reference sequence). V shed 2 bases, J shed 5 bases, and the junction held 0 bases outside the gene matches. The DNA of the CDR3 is TGTGCCAGTAGTATAACTAGCGGGAACGAGCAGTACTTC. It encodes CASSITSGNEQYF.

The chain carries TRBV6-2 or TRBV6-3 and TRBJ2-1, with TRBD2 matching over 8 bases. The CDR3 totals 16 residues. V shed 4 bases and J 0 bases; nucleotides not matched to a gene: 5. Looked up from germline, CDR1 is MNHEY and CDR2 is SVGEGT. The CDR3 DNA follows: TGTGCCAGCAGTTTCAGCGGGAGATACTCCTACAATGAGCAGTTCTTC. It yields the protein CASSFSGRYSYNEQFF.

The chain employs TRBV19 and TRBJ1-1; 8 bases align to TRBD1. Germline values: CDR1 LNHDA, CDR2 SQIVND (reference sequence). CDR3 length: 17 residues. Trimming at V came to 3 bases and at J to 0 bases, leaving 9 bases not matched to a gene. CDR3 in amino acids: CASSMTGAMWMNTEAFF. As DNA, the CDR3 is TGTGCCAGTAGTATGACAGGGGCAATGTGGATGAACACTGAAGCTTTCTTT.

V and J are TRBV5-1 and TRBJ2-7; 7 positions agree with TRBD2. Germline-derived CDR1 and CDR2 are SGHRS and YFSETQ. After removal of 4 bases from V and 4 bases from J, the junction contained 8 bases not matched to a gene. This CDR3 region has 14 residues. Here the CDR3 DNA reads TGCGCCAGCAGCCCCTCCGGGGGGTATTACGAGCAGTACTTC. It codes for CASSPSGGYYEQYF.

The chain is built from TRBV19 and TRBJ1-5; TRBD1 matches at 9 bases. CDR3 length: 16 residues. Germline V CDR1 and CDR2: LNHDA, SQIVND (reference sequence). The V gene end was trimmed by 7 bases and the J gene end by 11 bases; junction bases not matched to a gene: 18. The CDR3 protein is CASTPQGGDRVTAQHF. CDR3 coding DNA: TGTGCCAGTACTCCCCAGGGGGGGGACAGGGTCACGGCCCAGCATTTT.

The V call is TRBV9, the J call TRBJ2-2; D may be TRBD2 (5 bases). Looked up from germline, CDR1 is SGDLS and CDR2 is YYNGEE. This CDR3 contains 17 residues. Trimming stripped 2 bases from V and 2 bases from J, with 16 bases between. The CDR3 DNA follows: TGTGCCAGCAGCGTCGCCCTCGGCGGACTCAACACCGGGGAGCTGTTTTTT. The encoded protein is CASSVALGGLNTGELFF.

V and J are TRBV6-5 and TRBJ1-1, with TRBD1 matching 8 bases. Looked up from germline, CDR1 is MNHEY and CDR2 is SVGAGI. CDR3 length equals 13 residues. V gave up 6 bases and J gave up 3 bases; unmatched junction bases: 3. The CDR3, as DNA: TGTGCCAGCAGAAAACAGGGGGACACTGAAGCTTTCTTT. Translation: CASRKQGDTEAFF.

The CDR3 nucleotides read TGTGCCACCAGTGATTTGCCGGGGGGTGACACAGATACGCAGTATTTT. Protein sequence: CATSDLPGGDTDTQYF. V and J are TRBV24-1 and TRBJ2-3, with TRBD2 matching 7 bases. The CDR3 runs to 16 residues. Germline V CDR1 and CDR2: KGHDR, SFDVKD. Germline trimming cut 0 bases from V and 2 bases from J; bases unmatched to any gene: 4.

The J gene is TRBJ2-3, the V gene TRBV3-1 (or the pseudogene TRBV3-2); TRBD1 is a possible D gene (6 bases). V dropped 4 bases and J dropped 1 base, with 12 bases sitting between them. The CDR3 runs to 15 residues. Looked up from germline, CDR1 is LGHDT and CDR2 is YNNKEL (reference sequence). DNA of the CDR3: TGTGCCAGCAGCCCAACAGGGTACCGCACAGATACGCAGTATTTT. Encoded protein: CASSPTGYRTDTQYF.

In DNA form, the CDR3 reads TGTGCCAGCAGTGCTAGCGGGAGCTACGAGCAGTACTTC. It specifies CASSASGSYEQYF. The V call is TRBV2, the J call TRBJ2-7; 10 bases are a match to TRBD2. Trimming at V came to 4 bases and at J to 3 bases, leaving 0 bases not matched to a gene. CDR1 and CDR2 (germline): SNHLY, FYNNEI. The CDR3 extends over 13 amino acids.

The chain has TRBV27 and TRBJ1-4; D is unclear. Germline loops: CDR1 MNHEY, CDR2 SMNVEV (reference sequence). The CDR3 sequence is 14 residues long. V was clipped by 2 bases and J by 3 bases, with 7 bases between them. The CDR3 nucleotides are TGTGCCAGCAGTTTAAGTCCGGCTAATGAAAAACTGTTTTTT. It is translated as CASSLSPANEKLFF.

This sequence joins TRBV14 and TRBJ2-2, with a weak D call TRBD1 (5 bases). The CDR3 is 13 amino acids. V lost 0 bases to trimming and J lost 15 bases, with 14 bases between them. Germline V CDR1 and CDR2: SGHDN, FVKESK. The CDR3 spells CASSQDWSGRMFF. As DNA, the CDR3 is TGTGCCAGCAGCCAAGATTGGTCAGGGCGGATGTTTTTT.

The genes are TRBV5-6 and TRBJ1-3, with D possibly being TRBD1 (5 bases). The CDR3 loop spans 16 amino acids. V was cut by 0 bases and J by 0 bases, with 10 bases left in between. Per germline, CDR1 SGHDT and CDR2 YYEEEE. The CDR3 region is CASSLGSDSSGNTIYF. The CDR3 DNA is TGTGCCAGCAGCTTGGGGTCCGACAGCTCTGGAAACACCATATATTTT.

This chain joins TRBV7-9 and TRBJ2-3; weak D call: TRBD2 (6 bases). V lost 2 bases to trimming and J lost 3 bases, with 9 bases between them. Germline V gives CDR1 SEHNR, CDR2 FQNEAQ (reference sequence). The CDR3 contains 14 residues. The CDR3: CASSLLEGTDTQYF. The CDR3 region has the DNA TGTGCCAGCAGCTTATTGGAGGGAACAGATACGCAGTATTTT.

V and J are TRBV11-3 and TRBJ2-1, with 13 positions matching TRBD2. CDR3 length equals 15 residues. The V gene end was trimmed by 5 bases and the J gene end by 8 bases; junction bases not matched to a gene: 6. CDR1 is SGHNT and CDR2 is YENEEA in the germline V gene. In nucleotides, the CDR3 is TGTGCCAGCAGCAAGGGACTAGCGGGAACCCATGAGCAGTTCTTC. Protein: CASSKGLAGTHEQFF.

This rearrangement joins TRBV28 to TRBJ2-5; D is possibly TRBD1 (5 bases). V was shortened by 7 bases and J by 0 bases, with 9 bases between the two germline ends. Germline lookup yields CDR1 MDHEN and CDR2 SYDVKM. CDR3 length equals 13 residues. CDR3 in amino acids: CASNKGDQETQYF. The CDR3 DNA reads TGTGCCAGCAATAAAGGGGACCAAGAGACCCAGTACTTC.

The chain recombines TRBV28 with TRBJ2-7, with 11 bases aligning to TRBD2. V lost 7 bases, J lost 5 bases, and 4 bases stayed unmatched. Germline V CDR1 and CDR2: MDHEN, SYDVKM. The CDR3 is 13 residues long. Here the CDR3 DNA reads TGTGCCAGCACTAGCGGGAGGCTCAACGAGCAGTACTTC. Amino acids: CASTSGRLNEQYF.

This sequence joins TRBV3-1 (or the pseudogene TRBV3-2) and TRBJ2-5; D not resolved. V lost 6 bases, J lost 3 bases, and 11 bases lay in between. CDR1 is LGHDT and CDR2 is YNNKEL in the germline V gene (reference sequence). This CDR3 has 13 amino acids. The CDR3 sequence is CASRILLEETQYF. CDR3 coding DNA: TGTGCCAGCAGGATACTCCTCGAAGAGACCCAGTACTTC.

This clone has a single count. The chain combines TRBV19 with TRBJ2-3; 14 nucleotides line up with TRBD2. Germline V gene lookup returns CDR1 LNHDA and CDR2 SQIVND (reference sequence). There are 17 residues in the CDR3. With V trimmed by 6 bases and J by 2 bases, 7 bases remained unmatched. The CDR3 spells CASSRTSGRPNTDTQYF. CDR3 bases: TGTGCCAGTAGCCGGACTAGCGGGAGGCCCAACACAGATACGCAGTATTTT.

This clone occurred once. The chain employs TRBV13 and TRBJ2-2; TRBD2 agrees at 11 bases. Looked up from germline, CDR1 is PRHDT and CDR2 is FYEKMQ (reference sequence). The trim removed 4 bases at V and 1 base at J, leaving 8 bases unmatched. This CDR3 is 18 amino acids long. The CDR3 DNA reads TGTGCCAGCAGCTCCCCGACTAGCGGGACACAGAACACCGGGGAGCTGTTTTTT. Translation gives CASSSPTSGTQNTGELFF.

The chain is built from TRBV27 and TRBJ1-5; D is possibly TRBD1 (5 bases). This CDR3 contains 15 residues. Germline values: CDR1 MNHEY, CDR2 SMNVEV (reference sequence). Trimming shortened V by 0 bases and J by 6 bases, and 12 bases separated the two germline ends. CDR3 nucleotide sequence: TGTGCCAGCAGTTTATCCAGGGCGGGGAGTCAGCCCCAGCATTTT. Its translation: CASSLSRAGSQPQHF.

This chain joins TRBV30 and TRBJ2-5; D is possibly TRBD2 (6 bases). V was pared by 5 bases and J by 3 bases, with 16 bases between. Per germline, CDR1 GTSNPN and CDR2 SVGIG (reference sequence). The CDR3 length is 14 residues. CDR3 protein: CAWGFVGGEETQYF. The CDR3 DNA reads TGTGCCTGGGGGTTCGTGGGGGGTGAAGAGACCCAGTACTTC.

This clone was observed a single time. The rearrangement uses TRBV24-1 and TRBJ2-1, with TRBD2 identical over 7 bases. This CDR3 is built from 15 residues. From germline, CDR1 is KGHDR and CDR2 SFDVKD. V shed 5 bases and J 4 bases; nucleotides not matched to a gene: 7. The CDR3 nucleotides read TGTGCCACCAGTGGGGCGGGAGTTATTTACAATGAGCAGTTCTTC. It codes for CATSGAGVIYNEQFF.

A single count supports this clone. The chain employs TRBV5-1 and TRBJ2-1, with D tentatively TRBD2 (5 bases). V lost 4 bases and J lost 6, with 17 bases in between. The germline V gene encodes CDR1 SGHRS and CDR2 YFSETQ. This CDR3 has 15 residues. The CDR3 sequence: CASSLTPSAGNEQFF. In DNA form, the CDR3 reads TGCGCCAGCAGCCTGACTCCCTCGGCGGGCAATGAGCAGTTCTTC.

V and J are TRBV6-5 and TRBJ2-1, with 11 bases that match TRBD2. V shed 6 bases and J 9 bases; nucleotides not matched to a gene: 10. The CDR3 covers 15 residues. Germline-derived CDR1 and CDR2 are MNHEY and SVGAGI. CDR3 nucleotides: TGTGCCAGCAGATTAGCGGGAGGGGGCCCTGGTGAGCAGTTCTTC. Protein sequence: CASRLAGGGPGEQFF.

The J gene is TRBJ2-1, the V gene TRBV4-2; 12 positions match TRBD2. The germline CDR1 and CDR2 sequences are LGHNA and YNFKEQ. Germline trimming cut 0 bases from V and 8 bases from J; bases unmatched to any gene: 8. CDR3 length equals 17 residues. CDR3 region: CASSQDPLAGGRDEQFF. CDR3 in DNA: TGTGCCAGCAGCCAAGACCCCCTAGCGGGAGGGCGGGATGAGCAGTTCTTC.

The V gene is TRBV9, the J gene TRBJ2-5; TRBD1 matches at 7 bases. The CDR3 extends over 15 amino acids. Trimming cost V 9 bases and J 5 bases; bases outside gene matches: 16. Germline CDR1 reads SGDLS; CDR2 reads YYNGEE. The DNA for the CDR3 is TGTGCCACCACGATTCGACAGGGCCCCCAGGAGACCCAGTACTTC. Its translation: CATTIRQGPQETQYF.

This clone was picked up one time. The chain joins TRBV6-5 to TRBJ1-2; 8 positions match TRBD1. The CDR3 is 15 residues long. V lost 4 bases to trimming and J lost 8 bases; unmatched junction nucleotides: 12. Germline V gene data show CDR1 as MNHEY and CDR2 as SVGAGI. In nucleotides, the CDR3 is TGTGCCAGCAGTTCTCTCGGGGCAGGGGGCAGAGGCTACACCTTC. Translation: CASSSLGAGGRGYTF.